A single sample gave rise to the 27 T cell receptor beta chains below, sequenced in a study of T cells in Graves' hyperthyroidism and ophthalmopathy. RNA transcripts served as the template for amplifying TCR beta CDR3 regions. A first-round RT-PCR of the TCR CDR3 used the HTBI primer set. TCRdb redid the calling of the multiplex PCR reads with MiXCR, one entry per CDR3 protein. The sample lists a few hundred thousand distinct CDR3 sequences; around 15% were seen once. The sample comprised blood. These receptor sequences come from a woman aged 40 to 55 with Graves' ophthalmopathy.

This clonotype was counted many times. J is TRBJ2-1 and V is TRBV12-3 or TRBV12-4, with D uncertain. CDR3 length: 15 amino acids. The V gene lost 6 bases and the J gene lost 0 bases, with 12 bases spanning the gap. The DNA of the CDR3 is TGTGCCAGCAGCCACGGCGAGCGCTCCTACAATGAGCAGTTCTTC. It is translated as CASSHGERSYNEQFF.

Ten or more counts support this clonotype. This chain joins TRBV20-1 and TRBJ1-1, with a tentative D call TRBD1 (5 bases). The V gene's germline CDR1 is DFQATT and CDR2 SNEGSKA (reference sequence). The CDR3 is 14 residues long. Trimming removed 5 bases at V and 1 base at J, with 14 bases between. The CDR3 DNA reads TGCAGTGCTCCCTCTCATGACAGGAACACTGAAGCTTTCTTT. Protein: CSAPSHDRNTEAFF.

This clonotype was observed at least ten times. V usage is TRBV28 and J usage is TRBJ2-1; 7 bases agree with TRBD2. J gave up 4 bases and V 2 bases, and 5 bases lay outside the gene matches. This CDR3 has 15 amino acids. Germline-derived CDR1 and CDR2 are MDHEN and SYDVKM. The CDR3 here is CASSLGWEGYNEQFF. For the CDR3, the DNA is TGTGCCAGCAGTTTAGGGTGGGAGGGTTACAATGAGCAGTTCTTC.

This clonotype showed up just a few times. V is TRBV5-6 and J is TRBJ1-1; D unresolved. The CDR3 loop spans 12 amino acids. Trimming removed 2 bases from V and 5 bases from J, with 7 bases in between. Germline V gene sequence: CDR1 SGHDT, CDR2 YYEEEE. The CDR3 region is CASSFSQTEAFF. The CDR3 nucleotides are TGTGCCAGCAGCTTTAGCCAGACTGAAGCTTTCTTT.

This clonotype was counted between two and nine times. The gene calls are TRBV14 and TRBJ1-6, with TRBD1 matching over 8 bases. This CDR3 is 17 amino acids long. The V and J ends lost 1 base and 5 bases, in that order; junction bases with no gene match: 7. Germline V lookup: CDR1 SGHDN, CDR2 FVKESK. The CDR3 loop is CASSQVETGVHNSPLHF. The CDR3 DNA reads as TGTGCCAGCAGCCAAGTGGAGACAGGGGTCCATAATTCACCCCTCCACTTT.

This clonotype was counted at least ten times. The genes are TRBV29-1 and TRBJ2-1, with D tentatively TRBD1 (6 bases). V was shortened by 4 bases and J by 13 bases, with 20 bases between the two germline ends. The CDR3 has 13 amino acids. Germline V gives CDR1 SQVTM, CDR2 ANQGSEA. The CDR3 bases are TGCAGCGTTGCGGCCCAACAGGGACAAAACCAGTTCTTC. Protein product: CSVAAQQGQNQFF.

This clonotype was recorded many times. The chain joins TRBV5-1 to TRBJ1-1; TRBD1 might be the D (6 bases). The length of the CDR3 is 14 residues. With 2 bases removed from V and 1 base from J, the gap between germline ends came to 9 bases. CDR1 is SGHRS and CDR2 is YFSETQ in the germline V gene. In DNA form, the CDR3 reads TGCGCCAGCAGCTTCCCGACAGGGAACACTGAAGCTTTCTTT. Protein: CASSFPTGNTEAFF.

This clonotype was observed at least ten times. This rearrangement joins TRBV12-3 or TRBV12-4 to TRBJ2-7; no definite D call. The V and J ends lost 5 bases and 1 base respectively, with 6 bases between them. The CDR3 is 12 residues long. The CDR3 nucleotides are TGTGCCAGCAGTAGACGTTCCTACGAGCAGTACTTC. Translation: CASSRRSYEQYF.

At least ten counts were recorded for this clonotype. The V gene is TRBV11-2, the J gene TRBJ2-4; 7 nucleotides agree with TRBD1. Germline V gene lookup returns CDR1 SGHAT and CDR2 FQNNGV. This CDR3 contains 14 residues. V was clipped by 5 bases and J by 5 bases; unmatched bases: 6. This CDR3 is CASSMRGQENIQYF. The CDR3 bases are TGTGCCAGCAGCATGAGGGGGCAGGAAAACATTCAGTACTTC.

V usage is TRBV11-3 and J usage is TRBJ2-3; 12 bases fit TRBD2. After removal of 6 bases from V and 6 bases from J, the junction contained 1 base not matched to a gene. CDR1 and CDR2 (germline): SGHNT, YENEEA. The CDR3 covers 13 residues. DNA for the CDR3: TGTGCCAGCAGGCTAGCGGGGGGGGATACGCAGTATTTT. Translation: CASRLAGGDTQYF.

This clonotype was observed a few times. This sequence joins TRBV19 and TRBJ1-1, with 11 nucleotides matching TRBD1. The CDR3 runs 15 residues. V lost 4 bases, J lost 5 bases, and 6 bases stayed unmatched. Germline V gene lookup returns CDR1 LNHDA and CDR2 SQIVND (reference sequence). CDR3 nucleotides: TGTGCCAGTAGTAGGGGACAGGGGGTAAGGACTGAAGCTTTCTTT. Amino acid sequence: CASSRGQGVRTEAFF.

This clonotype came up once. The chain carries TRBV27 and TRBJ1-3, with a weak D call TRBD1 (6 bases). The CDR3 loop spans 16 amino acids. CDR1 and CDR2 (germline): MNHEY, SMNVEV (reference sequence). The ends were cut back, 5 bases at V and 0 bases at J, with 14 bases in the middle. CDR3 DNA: TGTGCCAGCAGTGTACAGGGATCGCACTCTGGAAACACCATATATTTT. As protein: CASSVQGSHSGNTIYF.

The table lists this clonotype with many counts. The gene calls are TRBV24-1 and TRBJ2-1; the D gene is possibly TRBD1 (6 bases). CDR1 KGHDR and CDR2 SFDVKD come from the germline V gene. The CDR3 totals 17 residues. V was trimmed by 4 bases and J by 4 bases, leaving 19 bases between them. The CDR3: CATSDRVTGSGYNEQFF. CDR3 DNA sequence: TGTGCCACCAGTGACCGTGTCACAGGGTCGGGGTACAATGAGCAGTTCTTC.

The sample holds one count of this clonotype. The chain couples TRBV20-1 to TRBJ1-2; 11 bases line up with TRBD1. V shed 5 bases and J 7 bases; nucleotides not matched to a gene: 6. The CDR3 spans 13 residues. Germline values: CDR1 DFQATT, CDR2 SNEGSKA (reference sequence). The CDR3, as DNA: TGCAGTGCTGAGGACAGGGGGCGGATTGGCTACACCTTC. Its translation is CSAEDRGRIGYTF.

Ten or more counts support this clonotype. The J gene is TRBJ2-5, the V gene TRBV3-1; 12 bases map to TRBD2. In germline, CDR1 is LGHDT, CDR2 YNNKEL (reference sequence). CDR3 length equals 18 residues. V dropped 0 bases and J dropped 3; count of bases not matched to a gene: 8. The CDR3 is CASSQETSGRKWKETQYF. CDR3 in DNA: TGTGCCAGCAGCCAAGAGACTAGCGGGAGAAAGTGGAAAGAGACCCAGTACTTC.

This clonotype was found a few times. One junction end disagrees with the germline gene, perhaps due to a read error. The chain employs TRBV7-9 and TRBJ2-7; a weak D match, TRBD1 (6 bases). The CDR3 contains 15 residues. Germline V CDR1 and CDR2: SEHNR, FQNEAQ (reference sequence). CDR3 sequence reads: CASNLVQGLTYEQYF. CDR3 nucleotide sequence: TGTGCCAGCAACTTAGTCCAGGGGCTTACCTACGAGCAGTACTTC.

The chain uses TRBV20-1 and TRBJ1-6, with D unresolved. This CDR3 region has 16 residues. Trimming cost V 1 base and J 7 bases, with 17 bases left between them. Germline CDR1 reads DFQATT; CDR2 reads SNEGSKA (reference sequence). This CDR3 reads CSARGLAGRGNSPLHF. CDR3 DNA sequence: TGCAGTGCTAGAGGTTTGGCGGGCAGAGGAAATTCACCCCTCCACTTT.

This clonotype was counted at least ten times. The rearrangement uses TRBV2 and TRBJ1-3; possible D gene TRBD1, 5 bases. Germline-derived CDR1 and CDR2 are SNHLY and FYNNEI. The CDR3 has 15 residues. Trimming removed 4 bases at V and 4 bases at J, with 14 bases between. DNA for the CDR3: TGTGCCAGCAGTGCCCAGGGTCGGTCCGGAAACACCATATATTTT. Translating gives CASSAQGRSGNTIYF.

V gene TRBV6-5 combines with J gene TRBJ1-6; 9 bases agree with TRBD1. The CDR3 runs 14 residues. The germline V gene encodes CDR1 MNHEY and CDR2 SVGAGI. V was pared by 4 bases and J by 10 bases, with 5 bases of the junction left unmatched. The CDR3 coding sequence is TGTGCCAGCAGTTCACAGGGGGCAGGGTCACCCCTCCACTTT. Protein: CASSSQGAGSPLHF.

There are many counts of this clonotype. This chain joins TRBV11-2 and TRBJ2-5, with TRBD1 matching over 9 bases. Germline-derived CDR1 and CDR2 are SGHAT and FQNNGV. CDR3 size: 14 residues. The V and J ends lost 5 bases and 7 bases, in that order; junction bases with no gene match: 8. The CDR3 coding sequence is TGTGCCAGCAGCGGGGGACAGGGTGTGTGGACCCAGTACTTC. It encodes CASSGGQGVWTQYF. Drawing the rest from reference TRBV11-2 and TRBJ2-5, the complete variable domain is EAGVAQSPRYKIIEKRQSVAFWCNPISGHATLYWYQQILGQGPKLLIQFQNNGVVDDSQLPKDRFSAERLKGVDSTLKIQPAKLEDSAVYLCASSGGQGVWTQYFGPGTRLLVL.

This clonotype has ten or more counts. The CDR3 sequence is CASSLYGGGGEAFF. Written as DNA, the CDR3 is TGTGCCAGCAGTTTATATGGCGGGGGCGGCGAAGCTTTCTTT. V is TRBV27 and J is TRBJ1-1; D possibly corresponds to TRBD1 (6 bases). Between the trimmed V and J ends, which lost 1 base and 8 bases, there was a span of 14 bases. Germline V gene data show CDR1 as MNHEY and CDR2 as SMNVEV (reference sequence). There are 14 residues in the CDR3.

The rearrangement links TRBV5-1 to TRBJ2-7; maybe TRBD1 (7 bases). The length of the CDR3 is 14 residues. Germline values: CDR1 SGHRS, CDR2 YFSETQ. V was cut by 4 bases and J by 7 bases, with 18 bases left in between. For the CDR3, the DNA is TGCGCCAGCAGCGCGGGACAGAAGATGTGGGAGCAGTACTTC. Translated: CASSAGQKMWEQYF.

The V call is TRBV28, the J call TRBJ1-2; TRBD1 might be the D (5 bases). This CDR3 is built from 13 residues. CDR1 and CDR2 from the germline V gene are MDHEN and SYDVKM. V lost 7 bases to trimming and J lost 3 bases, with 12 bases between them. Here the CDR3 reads CASTKRGHYGYTF. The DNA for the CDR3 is TGTGCCAGCACCAAAAGGGGACACTATGGCTACACCTTC.

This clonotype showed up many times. Written as DNA, the CDR3 is TGCAGCGTTGAATGGTCAGGCGGCCGTGAGCAGTTCTTC. Its translation is CSVEWSGGREQFF. The V gene is TRBV29-1, the J gene TRBJ2-1; D is unclear. The CDR3 length is 13 residues. Germline V gives CDR1 SQVTM, CDR2 ANQGSEA. The ends were cut back, 2 bases at V and 9 bases at J, with 14 bases in the middle.

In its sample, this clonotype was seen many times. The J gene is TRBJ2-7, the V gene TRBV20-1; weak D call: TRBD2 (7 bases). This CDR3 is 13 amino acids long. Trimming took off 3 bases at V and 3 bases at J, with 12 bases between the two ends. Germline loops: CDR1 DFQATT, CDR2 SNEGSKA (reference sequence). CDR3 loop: CSASGGRNYEQYF. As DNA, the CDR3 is TGCAGTGCTAGCGGGGGGCGCAACTACGAGCAGTACTTC.

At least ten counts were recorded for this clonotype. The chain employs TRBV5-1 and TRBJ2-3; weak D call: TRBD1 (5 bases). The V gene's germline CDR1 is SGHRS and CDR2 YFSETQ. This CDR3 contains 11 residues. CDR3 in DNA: TGCGTGACACAGGACACAGATACGCAGTATTTT. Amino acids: CVTQDTDTQYF. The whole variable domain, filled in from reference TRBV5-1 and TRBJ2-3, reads KAGVTQTPRYLIKTRGQQVTLSCSPISGHRSVSWYQQTPGQGLQFLFEYFSETQRNKGNFPGRFSGRQFSNSRSEMNVSTLELGDSALYLCVTQDTDTQYFGPGTRLTVL.

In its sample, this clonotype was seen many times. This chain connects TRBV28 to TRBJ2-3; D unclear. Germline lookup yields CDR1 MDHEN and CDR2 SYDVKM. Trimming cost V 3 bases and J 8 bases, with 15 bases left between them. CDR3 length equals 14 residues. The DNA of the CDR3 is TGTGCCAGCAGTTTCCTTTCCTCCTCGGGTACGCAGTATTTT. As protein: CASSFLSSSGTQYF.